The 21 T cell receptor beta chains below come from one sample, sequenced in a study of Graves' ophthalmopathy and Graves' hyperthyroidism. The TCR beta CDR3 regions underwent amplification from RNA transcripts. The authors performed first-round RT-PCR with HTBI primers and then a second-round multiplex PCR. TCRdb analysed the multiplex PCR reads with MiXCR anew, one entry per CDR3 protein. The sample has 560,000 or so distinct CDR3 sequences; 39% are singletons. Sequencing was performed on peripheral blood or thyroid tissue (not recorded which). These TCRs come from an adult man with Graves' hyperthyroidism.

This clonotype appeared many times. This chain uses TRBV12-3 or TRBV12-4 with TRBJ2-5, with D perhaps TRBD1 or TRBD2 (5 bases each). Trimming left V 8 bases short and J 5 bases short, with 9 bases between. The CDR3 loop spans 11 amino acids. The CDR3 protein is CASGEGETQYF. The CDR3 DNA sequence: TGTGCCAGCGGAGAGGGGGAGACCCAGTACTTC.

This chain uses TRBV7-8 with TRBJ2-5, with D possibly called TRBD1 or TRBD2 (7 bases each). From germline, CDR1 is SGHVS and CDR2 FQNEAQ. V was pared by 1 base and J by 5 bases, with 17 bases between. The CDR3 contains 16 residues. CDR3 bases: TGTGCCAGCAGCTTAGTCCCCAGGGGGAGGGGGGAGACCCAGTACTTC. Translating it yields CASSLVPRGRGETQYF.

Comment on this clonotype: A single base separates this from a much larger clone, so it may be a read error. CDR3 nucleotide sequence: TGTGCCATCAGTGGTTGGACAGGGGTCTACGAGCAGTACTTC. It codes for CAISGWTGVYEQYF. This chain joins TRBV10-3 and TRBJ2-7, with TRBD1 matching 9 bases. The CDR3 consists of 14 residues. The V gene end was trimmed by 4 bases and the J gene end by 3 bases; junction bases not matched to a gene: 4. CDR1 is ENHRY and CDR2 is SYGVKD in the germline V gene.

This clonotype was counted only a few times. This rearrangement joins TRBV19 to TRBJ2-6; D might be TRBD1 (7 bases). V dropped 7 bases and J dropped 4 bases, with 17 bases sitting between them. The CDR3 has 16 residues. The V gene's germline CDR1 is LNHDA and CDR2 SQIVND (reference sequence). As DNA, the CDR3 is TGTGCCAGTAAGCAGGGGGGTACCGCCGGGGCCAACGTCCTGACTTTC. Translation gives CASKQGGTAGANVLTF.

The chain has TRBV24-1 and TRBJ1-4, with D hard to call. V was clipped by 7 bases and J by 6 bases, with 14 bases between them. The CDR3 totals 14 residues. Germline V lookup: CDR1 KGHDR, CDR2 SFDVKD. The DNA for the CDR3 is TGTGCCACCAGCAGCGACACCGGGGATGAAAAACTGTTTTTT. Translated: CATSSDTGDEKLFF.

This chain links TRBV5-1 with TRBJ1-3; D perhaps matches TRBD1 (5 bases). There are 18 residues in the CDR3. Germline values: CDR1 SGHRS, CDR2 YFSETQ. Deletions cut 4 bases from V and 1 base from J, with 21 bases between. CDR3 sequence (DNA): TGCGCCAGCAGCCACTCTCAGGGAACAATTTCGTCTGGAAACACCATATATTTT. Translating it yields CASSHSQGTISSGNTIYF.

This clonotype was observed many times. This rearrangement joins TRBV10-3 to TRBJ2-7, with 11 bases that match TRBD2. CDR1 ENHRY and CDR2 SYGVKD come from the germline V gene. Germline trimming cut 0 bases from V and 4 bases from J; bases unmatched to any gene: 5. The length of the CDR3 is 16 residues. DNA for the CDR3: TGTGCCATCAGTGAGTCTTCTAGCGGGGGGACGTACGAGCAGTACTTC. It translates to CAISESSSGGTYEQYF.

This clonotype was observed many times. The chain carries TRBV20-1 and TRBJ2-6, with 10 positions matching TRBD1. The CDR3 runs to 20 residues. The germline CDR1 and CDR2 sequences are DFQATT and SNEGSKA (reference sequence). V lost 2 bases and J lost 2; bases outside the gene matches: 15. The CDR3 nucleotides read TGCAGTGCTAGACCCCTGACAGGGGGCGGAAGAGTAGCTGGGGCCAACGTCCTGACTTTC. It translates to CSARPLTGGGRVAGANVLTF.

There are a few counts of this clonotype. The chain has TRBV9 and TRBJ1-3; no clear D gene. Germline V CDR1 and CDR2: SGDLS, YYNGEE. V shed 0 bases and J shed 0 bases, with 13 bases lying between them. The CDR3 spans 17 residues. The CDR3 sequence: CASSVVSGSLSGNTIYF. The CDR3 region has the DNA TGTGCCAGCAGCGTAGTATCCGGGTCCCTCTCTGGAAACACCATATATTTT.

This sequence joins TRBV12-3 or TRBV12-4 and TRBJ1-4; 7 nucleotides align to TRBD1. Unmatched junction bases numbered 8, after V lost 6 bases and J lost 4 bases. This CDR3 spans 15 amino acids. The CDR3 DNA reads as TGTGCCAGCAGCCTACGGACAGGAGGTAATGAAAAACTGTTTTTT. Translated, it gives CASSLRTGGNEKLFF.

This clonotype has a count of ten or more. The chain joins TRBV6-6 to TRBJ1-2; 7 nucleotides align to TRBD1. The germline V gene has CDR1 MNHNY and CDR2 SVGAGI (reference sequence). V lost 0 bases to trimming and J lost 5 bases; unmatched junction nucleotides: 6. This CDR3 has 15 residues. CDR3 DNA: TGTGCCAGCAGTTACTCGAGCCGGACAGGTTATGGCTACACCTTC. As protein: CASSYSSRTGYGYTF.

About this clonotype: A read error may be the cause here, since a much bigger clone is one base away. This chain links TRBV5-4 with TRBJ2-7; D is uncertain. CDR3 size: 13 residues. The ends were cut back, 4 bases at V and 5 bases at J, with 13 bases in the middle. Germline V lookup: CDR1 SGHNT, CDR2 YYREEE (reference sequence). CDR3 DNA: TGTGCCAGCAGCCCCAGTCCGGTCCACGAGCAGTACTTC. Its protein is CASSPSPVHEQYF.

The chain links TRBV29-1 to TRBJ2-2; either TRBD1 or TRBD2 may supply D (5 bases each). Germline loops: CDR1 SQVTM, CDR2 ANQGSEA. This CDR3 contains 16 residues. V was pared by 5 bases and J by 4 bases, with 20 bases between. CDR3 DNA: TGCAGCGTTCTTTTAGCCCCGGGGCAAAGCACCGGGGAGCTGTTTTTT. Its protein is CSVLLAPGQSTGELFF.

The V and J genes are TRBV24-1 and TRBJ1-2; no definite D call. The length of the CDR3 is 12 residues. Germline loops: CDR1 KGHDR, CDR2 SFDVKD. Trimming pared 9 bases from V and 4 bases from J, leaving 11 bases between. The chain's CDR3 is CATGRLPYGYTF. The CDR3 region has the DNA TGTGCCACCGGACGGCTGCCCTATGGCTACACCTTC.

This clonotype was found many times. The chain uses TRBV20-1 and TRBJ2-7, with D possibly being TRBD2 (5 bases). V dropped 0 bases and J dropped 7 bases, with 10 bases sitting between them. The CDR3 extends over 12 amino acids. CDR1 and CDR2 from the germline V gene are DFQATT and SNEGSKA (reference sequence). The DNA of the CDR3 is TGCAGTGCTAGAGATGTCAGAGGGGAGCAGTACTTC. As protein: CSARDVRGEQYF.

The sample holds many counts of this clonotype. The rearrangement uses TRBV7-2 and TRBJ1-6, with a weak D call TRBD1 (5 bases). The germline gives CDR1 SGHTA, CDR2 FQGNSA. The CDR3 contains 14 residues. V was pared by 4 bases and J by 7 bases, with 11 bases between. Here the CDR3 DNA reads TGTGCCAGCAGCTGGGGACGGGGGAATTCACCCCTCCACTTT. This encodes CASSWGRGNSPLHF.

There are a few counts of this clonotype. V usage is TRBV7-9 and J usage is TRBJ2-2; D unresolved. The CDR3 covers 15 residues. Germline V gives CDR1 SEHNR, CDR2 FQNEAQ (reference sequence). Trimming pared 5 bases from V and 8 bases from J, leaving 18 bases between. In nucleotides, the CDR3 is TGTGCCAGCAGCCTCGGAGATAGATCCGAGGGGGAGCTGTTTTTT. The encoded protein is CASSLGDRSEGELFF. The full variable domain, its missing parts supplied by reference TRBV7-9 and TRBJ2-2, is DTGVSQNPRHKITKRGQNVTFRCDPISEHNRLYWYRQTLGQGPEFLTYFQNEAQLEKSRLLSDRFSAERPKGSFSTLEIQRTEQGDSAMYLCASSLGDRSEGELFFGEGSRLTVL.

This chain joins TRBV7-9 and TRBJ1-5; maybe TRBD1 (5 bases). Germline assignment: CDR1 SEHNR and CDR2 FQNEAQ (reference sequence). V lost 3 bases and J lost 11, with 8 bases in between. The CDR3 covers 11 residues. CDR3 sequence (DNA): TGTGCCAGCAGCTTCGGGGCGTCCCAGCATTTT. It is translated as CASSFGASQHF.

This clonotype was counted between two and nine times. The chain joins TRBV10-3 to TRBJ2-3, with 7 bases matching TRBD2. This CDR3 has 19 residues. V trimming: 4 bases; J trimming: 0 bases; junction bases outside the gene matches: 16. Per germline, CDR1 ENHRY and CDR2 SYGVKD. In nucleotides, the CDR3 is TGTGCCATCAGTGGGATCTCCGGGACTAATAAAACTAGCACAGATACGCAGTATTTT. As protein: CAISGISGTNKTSTDTQYF.

The chain combines TRBV29-1 with TRBJ2-3; 10 nucleotides align to TRBD1. Germline V gene data show CDR1 as SQVTM and CDR2 as ANQGSEA. The CDR3 has 14 residues. V dropped 4 bases and J dropped 9; count of bases not matched to a gene: 10. CDR3 amino acids: CSVGEGQGGITQYF. The CDR3 DNA reads TGCAGCGTTGGTGAAGGACAGGGGGGGATAACGCAGTATTTT.

This clonotype was seen many times. CDR3 in amino acids: CASRLMLAEAFF. CDR3 DNA: TGTGCCAGCAGGCTCATGTTGGCTGAAGCTTTCTTT. This chain connects TRBV2 to TRBJ1-1; D uncertain. The germline gives CDR1 SNHLY, CDR2 FYNNEI. Trimming took off 6 bases at V and 6 bases at J, with 11 bases between the two ends. CDR3 length: 12 residues.